This TCR beta chain was retrieved from a study of cytomegalovirus exposure and HLA in healthy donors. General study points: A later analysis reportedly found that, within productive TCRs, an Asian-associated ancestry cluster had fewer N-insertions than the mean observed across the roughly 670 donors.

Primers included in the PCR were 60 Vbeta and 13 Jbeta primers. Authors' processing steps: Tens of millions of unique TCR beta chains, 10 million to 13 million of them shared, were counted by a later analysis. Generated by immunoSEQ multiplex PCR, the TCRdb table keeps only in-frame clones and is missing some. V and J calls and clone size follow that table, whereas D and trimming were derived from the DNA. The sample contains 150,000 or so clones, around 75% of which appear only once. Germline V lookup: CDR1 MNHNS, CDR2 SASEGT. The CDR3 contains 14 residues. J lost 7 bases, V lost 5 bases, and 5 bases had no gene match. Remarks on this clone: Antigen: not known.

The chain joins TRBV6-1 to TRBJ1-4; the match to TRBD1 covers 9 bases. The sample was PBMCs. The receptor's source is a male donor in good health and CMV-seronegative. CDR3 DNA: TGTGCCAGCAGTACGACAGGGGGGAGTGAAAAACTGTTTTTT. Residues: CASSTTGGSEKLFF.